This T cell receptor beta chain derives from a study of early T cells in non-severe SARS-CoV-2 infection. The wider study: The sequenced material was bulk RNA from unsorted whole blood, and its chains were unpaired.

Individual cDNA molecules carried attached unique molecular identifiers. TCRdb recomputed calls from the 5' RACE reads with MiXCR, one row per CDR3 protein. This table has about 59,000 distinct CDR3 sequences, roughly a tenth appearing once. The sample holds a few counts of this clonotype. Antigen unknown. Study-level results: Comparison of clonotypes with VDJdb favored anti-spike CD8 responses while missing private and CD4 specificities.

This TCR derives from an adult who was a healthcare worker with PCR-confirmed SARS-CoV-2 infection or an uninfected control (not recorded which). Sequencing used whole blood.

CDR3 loop: CASSPTGNPYEQYF. The DNA for the CDR3 is TGTGCCAGCAGCCCGACAGGGAACCCTTACGAGCAGTACTTC. The rearrangement uses TRBV7-6 and TRBJ2-7, with TRBD1 matching over 7 bases. The CDR3 runs 14 residues. The germline V gene has CDR1 SGHVS and CDR2 FNYEAQ. Trimming took 5 bases from V and 4 from J; bases not matched to a gene: 8.